This TCR beta chain was documented in a study of T cells in Graves' hyperthyroidism and ophthalmopathy. Ophthalmopathy patients had moderate-to-severe active disease, CAS ≥3, NOSPECS ≥4, and disease duration under 3 months. This clonotype came up many times. Antigen unknown. RNA transcripts were the template for amplifying TCR beta CDR3 regions. HTBI primers were employed in a first-round RT-PCR of the TCR CDR3. Each CDR3 protein gets one entry after TCRdb re-called the multiplex PCR reads with MiXCR. The profile shows about 400,000 distinct CDR3 sequences, around 15% of them singletons. Findings of the study overall: Most thyroid clonotypes expanded above 0.001 were also detected in blood.

The receptor was derived from a woman under 40 with Graves' ophthalmopathy. Sequenced input: blood.

The chain's CDR3 is CASSYGQGAIYEQYF. In DNA, the CDR3 is TGTGCCAGCAGCTACGGACAGGGGGCCATCTACGAGCAGTACTTC. The chain carries TRBV5-6 and TRBJ2-7; 11 bases fit TRBD1. The length of the CDR3 is 15 residues. Unmatched junction bases numbered 5, after V lost 3 bases and J lost 3 bases. Germline V gene lookup returns CDR1 SGHDT and CDR2 YYEEEE.